Listed here are 19 T cell receptor beta chains from one sample, sequenced in a study of T-cell memory formation after mild COVID-19. Using its own MiXCR run on the 5' RACE reads, TCRdb lists one record per CDR3 protein. Altogether about 600,000 distinct CDR3 sequences are present, less than 25% being singletons, with the ten largest covering approximately 8%. Sequencing was performed on PBMCs or a T cell subset sorted from them (not recorded which). The origin of the receptors is an adult woman who had mild COVID-19 (a few samples of this study predate the infection). Cell type and time point are not known.

This clonotype was counted once. The chain recombines TRBV15 with TRBJ1-1; weak D call: TRBD1 (6 bases). The CDR3 consists of 17 residues. The V and J ends lost 5 bases and 3 bases respectively, with 22 bases between them. Germline V gene data show CDR1 as LNHNV and CDR2 as YYDKDF (reference sequence). The CDR3 coding sequence is TGTGCCACCAGCCCCCGTGTAACGCTGGAGGGGGACACTGAAGCTTTCTTT. It encodes CATSPRVTLEGDTEAFF.

The chain carries TRBV6-6 and TRBJ1-1; no firm D call. There are 14 residues in the CDR3. The V end lost 0 bases, the J end lost 5 bases, and 10 bases lay between the germline ends. Germline CDR1 reads MNHNY; CDR2 reads SVGAGI (reference sequence). The CDR3 is CASSYSAEGTEAFF. The CDR3 DNA reads as TGTGCCAGCAGTTACTCAGCGGAGGGAACTGAAGCTTTCTTT.

This clonotype was seen a handful of times. The gene calls are TRBV7-3 and TRBJ2-1; D gene ambiguous. Germline lookup yields CDR1 SGHTA and CDR2 FQGTGA. CDR3 length equals 15 residues. The V and J ends lost 5 bases and 5 bases respectively, with 16 bases between them. CDR3 DNA: TGTGCCAGCAGCGTGGGCCTAAGGATGAACAATGAGCAGTTCTTC. It specifies CASSVGLRMNNEQFF.

This clonotype has at least ten counts. The chain recombines TRBV9 with TRBJ2-2; D remains ambiguous. V was clipped by 0 bases and J by 2 bases, with 5 bases between them. The CDR3 runs 14 residues. Germline values: CDR1 SGDLS, CDR2 YYNGEE. CDR3: CASSVGGNTGELFF. The CDR3 nucleotides read TGTGCCAGCAGCGTAGGCGGAAACACCGGGGAGCTGTTTTTT.

The rearrangement uses TRBV4-1 and TRBJ2-2; D is unresolved. V was clipped by 3 bases and J by 0 bases, with 11 bases between them. Germline-derived CDR1 and CDR2 are MGHRA and YSYEKL. The CDR3 contains 16 residues. The CDR3 reads CASSHRSASNTGELFF. Here the CDR3 DNA reads TGCGCCAGCAGCCACCGGTCAGCCTCGAACACCGGGGAGCTGTTTTTT.

This clonotype was seen at least ten times. This sequence joins TRBV5-5 and TRBJ2-7; TRBD1 agrees at 10 bases. Looked up from germline, CDR1 is SGHKS and CDR2 is YYEKEE (reference sequence). CDR3 length: 15 residues. Trimming removed 0 bases from V and 4 bases from J; junction bases left unmatched: 4. CDR3 coding DNA: TGTGCCAGCAGCTTGGCGGGACAGGGGTTGTACGAGCAGTACTTC. It encodes CASSLAGQGLYEQYF.

This clonotype was counted only a few times. This chain uses TRBV30 with TRBJ2-7; tentatively, D is TRBD2 (6 bases). This CDR3 region has 13 residues. V lost 2 bases to trimming and J lost 6 bases, with 14 bases between them. Looked up from germline, CDR1 is GTSNPN and CDR2 is SVGIG (reference sequence). The CDR3: CAWSLAREGEQYF. The DNA for the CDR3 is TGTGCCTGGAGTCTAGCGCGAGAGGGCGAGCAGTACTTC.

This sequence joins TRBV19 and TRBJ1-5; no clear D gene. The CDR3 extends over 14 amino acids. Trimming shortened V by 0 bases and J by 8 bases, and 11 bases separated the two germline ends. Germline V CDR1 and CDR2: LNHDA, SQIVND (reference sequence). The CDR3 DNA reads TGTGCCAGTAGTATAGACCCGGGCTTGGAGCCCCAGCATTTT. It codes for CASSIDPGLEPQHF. Full variable domain (missing parts from reference TRBV19 and TRBJ1-5): DGGITQSPKYLFRKEGQNVTLSCEQNLNHDAMYWYRQDPGQGLRLIYYSQIVNDFQKGDIAEGYSVSREKKESFPLTVTSAQKNPTAFYLCASSIDPGLEPQHFGDGTRLSIL.

The chain has TRBV3-1 and TRBJ1-1; D not resolved. This CDR3 region has 15 residues. V was clipped by 1 base and J by 2 bases, with 11 bases between them. CDR1 is LGHDT, CDR2 YNNKEL, per germline (reference sequence). CDR3 sequence reads: CASSQVRSGNTEAFF. The CDR3 nucleotides read TGTGCCAGCAGCCAAGTTAGGTCGGGTAACACTGAAGCTTTCTTT.

Only a few counts were recorded for this clonotype. This chain joins TRBV3-1 and TRBJ2-7; D is unresolved. The CDR3 spans 13 residues. The germline V gene encodes CDR1 LGHDT and CDR2 YNNKEL (reference sequence). V shed 4 bases and J shed 5 bases, with 12 bases lying between them. The CDR3 loop reads CASSRLGGDEQYF. CDR3 DNA: TGTGCCAGCAGCCGCTTGGGTGGGGACGAGCAGTACTTC.

Comments on this clonotype: A read error may produce the germline difference seen at one junction end. V gene TRBV6-2 or TRBV6-3 combines with J gene TRBJ1-5, with TRBD1 matching over 9 bases. CDR1 is MNHEY, CDR2 SVGEGT, per germline. There are 13 residues in the CDR3. CDR3 sequence reads: CANTTPPDRGLDF. The CDR3 nucleotides read TGTGCCAACACTACACCACCGGACAGGGGTTTGGATTTT.

This clonotype was counted a few times. V is TRBV20-1 and J is TRBJ2-1; 12 nucleotides align to TRBD2. This CDR3 is 16 amino acids long. Germline CDR1 is DFQATT and CDR2 is SNEGSKA (reference sequence). The junction had 6 bases not matched to a gene; V was cut back by 1 base and J by 5 bases. CDR3 sequence: CSARGPGLAGNNEQFF. The CDR3 DNA sequence: TGCAGTGCTAGAGGACCGGGACTAGCGGGTAACAATGAGCAGTTCTTC.

This clonotype has a handful of counts. This chain links TRBV30 with TRBJ2-2, with D maybe TRBD1 (6 bases). The CDR3 totals 17 residues. Trimming took off 0 bases at V and 0 bases at J, with 14 bases between the two ends. Germline V gene data show CDR1 as GTSNPN and CDR2 as SVGIG (reference sequence). CDR3 loop: CAWSVFGGHANTGELFF. As DNA, the CDR3 is TGTGCCTGGAGTGTATTTGGGGGACACGCGAACACCGGGGAGCTGTTTTTT.

The V call is TRBV4-1, the J call TRBJ2-5; TRBD2 matches 10 bases. Per germline, CDR1 MGHRA and CDR2 YSYEKL. The CDR3 covers 17 residues. With 0 bases clipped from V and 5 bases from J, the junction kept 9 bases outside the gene matches. CDR3 sequence reads: CASSQEGLAGAEETQYF. The CDR3 bases are TGCGCCAGCAGCCAAGAGGGGCTAGCGGGAGCGGAGGAGACCCAGTACTTC.

In this sample, this clonotype turned up a few times. The chain carries TRBV5-8 and TRBJ1-2; D gene unclear. Trimming stripped 4 bases from V and 4 bases from J, with 11 bases between. This CDR3 has 13 amino acids. CDR1 is SGHTS and CDR2 is YDEGEE in the germline V gene. CDR3 sequence reads: CASSPGRFYGYTF. The CDR3 DNA reads TGTGCCAGCAGCCCCGGCCGGTTCTATGGCTACACCTTC. Full variable domain (outside the CDR3, taken from reference TRBV5-8 and TRBJ1-2): EAGVTQSPTHLIKTRGQQATLRCSPISGHTSVYWYQQALGLGLQFLLWYDEGEERNRGNFPPRFSGRQFPNYSSELNVNALELEDSALYLCASSPGRFYGYTFGSGTRLTVV.

The chain links TRBV30 to TRBJ2-3; 13 bases are a match to TRBD2. In germline, CDR1 is GTSNPN, CDR2 SVGIG (reference sequence). The CDR3 is 14 residues long. Trimming at V came to 5 bases and at J to 8 bases, leaving 7 bases not matched to a gene. The CDR3 DNA is TGTGCCTGGGGACTAGCGGGGGCCGGGGGTACGCAGTATTTT. It codes for CAWGLAGAGGTQYF.

This clonotype was found a few times. The chain recombines TRBV10-3 with TRBJ1-6; 8 bases line up with TRBD1. Germline V CDR1 and CDR2: ENHRY, SYGVKD. Trimming at V came to 5 bases and at J to 8 bases, leaving 5 bases not matched to a gene. The CDR3 length is 14 residues. Written as DNA, the CDR3 is TGTGCCATCAGTCAGGACAGGGCTGATTCACCCCTCCACTTT. Protein: CAISQDRADSPLHF.

V and J are TRBV12-3 or TRBV12-4 and TRBJ1-2, with a weak D call TRBD1 (5 bases). There are 13 residues in the CDR3. The V and J ends lost 5 bases and 5 bases respectively, with 12 bases between them. CDR3 nucleotides: TGTGCCAGCAGTCGGGGCGGAACTTATGGCTACACCTTC. Protein: CASSRGGTYGYTF.

There are a few counts of this clonotype. The chain recombines TRBV5-1 with TRBJ2-7; D gene unclear. CDR1 is SGHRS and CDR2 is YFSETQ in the germline V gene. There are 17 residues in the CDR3. V was cut by 2 bases and J by 2 bases, with 20 bases left in between. CDR3 sequence reads: CASSLISGGQRPYEQYF. The CDR3 DNA sequence: TGCGCCAGCAGCTTAATCTCCGGCGGCCAGAGGCCCTACGAGCAGTACTTC. Together with reference TRBV5-1 and TRBJ2-7, the CDR3 gives the full variable domain: KAGVTQTPRYLIKTRGQQVTLSCSPISGHRSVSWYQQTPGQGLQFLFEYFSETQRNKGNFPGRFSGRQFSNSRSEMNVSTLELGDSALYLCASSLISGGQRPYEQYFGPGTRLTVT.